One sample yielded the 3 T cell receptor beta chains listed below, sequenced in a study of blood T cell repertoires in COVID-19. The table came from immunoSEQ multiplex PCR; TCRdb's copy has only in-frame clones and leaves some out. The data contain over 350,000 clones, roughly nine tenths of them singletons. Source material: PBMCs or T cells enriched from blood (not recorded which). These receptors all come from a woman aged 18 to 35 with acute COVID-19.

The gene calls are TRBV24-1 and TRBJ1-5; no clear D gene. The ends were cut back, 1 base at V and 0 bases at J, with 12 bases in the middle. The CDR3 consists of 17 residues. The germline CDR1 and CDR2 sequences are KGHDR and SFDVKD. CDR3: CATSDFDKEISNQPQHF. The DNA of the CDR3 is TGTGCCACCAGTGATTTCGACAAAGAGATTAGCAATCAGCCCCAGCATTTT.

The V and J genes are TRBV6-5 and TRBJ2-1, with 10 bases lining up with TRBD2. The CDR3 has 15 residues. Trimming took 1 base from V and 7 from J; bases not matched to a gene: 4. From germline, CDR1 is MNHEY and CDR2 SVGAGI. The CDR3 is CASSYLSGRGNEQFF. DNA for the CDR3: TGTGCCAGCAGTTACTTAAGCGGGAGGGGGAATGAGCAGTTCTTC.

V gene TRBV5-4 combines with J gene TRBJ2-2; 11 positions match TRBD2. The CDR3 extends over 16 amino acids. From germline, CDR1 is SGHNT and CDR2 YYREEE (reference sequence). Unmatched junction bases numbered 5, after V lost 4 bases and J lost 3 bases. CDR3 sequence reads: CASSLPSGRYTGELFF. The CDR3 nucleotides read TGTGCCAGCAGCCTCCCTAGCGGGAGGTACACCGGGGAGCTGTTTTTT.